The entry below gives a single T cell receptor (beta chain) sequence along with its context. Its antigen is as yet unknown. This entry comes from a study of blood T cells in healthy people across ages. About the research overall: Capture via template switching afforded approximately one barcoded beta molecule per two T cells.

CDR3 length equals 15 residues. CDR1 is MNHEY and CDR2 is SVGAGI in the germline V gene. Trimming cost V 5 bases and J 5 bases; bases outside gene matches: 7. Approximately 9.7 milliliters was the volume of peripheral blood drawn from each donor. The authors ran a second PCR of about 7 to 11 cycles using a sample-barcoded 5' primer and a J-beta primer mix. A single record per CDR3 protein comes from TCRdb applying MiXCR to the 5' RACE reads. Altogether 1.8 million or so distinct CDR3 sequences are present, roughly two fifths being singletons, with the ten largest covering 23%. Findings of the study overall: Per-million-T-cell TCR beta diversity fell roughly linearly with age. Strong correlation linked observed beta diversity and percent naive T cells.

The V call is TRBV6-5, the J call TRBJ2-1; TRBD1 aligns across 9 bases. The receptor was derived from a human donor in good health. The sequencing input was blood. The DNA of the CDR3 is TGTGCCAGCAGTCCCAGGACAGGGGTCGACAATGAGCAGTTCTTC. Translating gives CASSPRTGVDNEQFF.